The clone carrying this TCR beta chain was seen many times. These data belong to a study of low-dose radiotherapy and immunotherapy resistance in tumors. Germline V gene sequence: CDR1 SGDLS, CDR2 YYNGEE. CDR3 length: 15 residues. V was cut by 0 bases and J by 3 bases, with 12 bases left in between. Both TCRalpha and TCRbeta chains were reverse transcribed with V-gene-specific primers. TCR amplification ran roughly 21 PCR cycles using constant-region and V-primer adapter primers. TCRdb called the reads again in MiXCR, with one record for every CDR3 protein. The sample lists about 58,000 distinct CDR3 sequences, 20% to 25% seen once, with 6.5% to 7% in the top ten. Time point noted: after trial treatment. Indicated treatment: LDRT plus nivolumab, ipilimumab, low-dose cyclophosphamide and aspirin (RACIN trial).

The chain couples TRBV9 to TRBJ2-5; TRBD1 is a possible D gene (5 bases). Source: PBMCs, taken after low-dose radiotherapy plus immunotherapy. The sequence derives from a male donor with prostate cancer. CDR3 coding DNA: TGTGCCAGCAGCGTAGGGCAGGGCGGAAAAGAGACCCAGTACTTC. Its protein product is CASSVGQGGKETQYF.